This T cell receptor beta chain is from a study of blood T cell repertoires in COVID-19. Authors' processing steps: Reference gene primer amplification gave nucleated cell count estimates. Sequenced by immunoSEQ multiplex PCR; TCRdb stores in-frame clones only, minus some. The V and J calls and clone size come from that table; D and trimming were worked out from the DNA. The table records more than 150,000 clones, roughly 94% of them present only once. The V end was cut by 4 bases, the J end by 0 bases, with 12 bases between. Germline V gene sequence: CDR1 SGHRS, CDR2 YFSETQ. This CDR3 has 15 amino acids.

This chain connects TRBV5-1 to TRBJ2-3, with D perhaps matching TRBD2 (6 bases). The receptor was derived from a young man with COVID-19, enrolled during active disease. The specimen was peripheral blood. CDR3 region: CASSVSSASTDTQYF. CDR3 coding DNA: TGCGCCAGCAGCGTATCTAGCGCCAGCACAGATACGCAGTATTTT.